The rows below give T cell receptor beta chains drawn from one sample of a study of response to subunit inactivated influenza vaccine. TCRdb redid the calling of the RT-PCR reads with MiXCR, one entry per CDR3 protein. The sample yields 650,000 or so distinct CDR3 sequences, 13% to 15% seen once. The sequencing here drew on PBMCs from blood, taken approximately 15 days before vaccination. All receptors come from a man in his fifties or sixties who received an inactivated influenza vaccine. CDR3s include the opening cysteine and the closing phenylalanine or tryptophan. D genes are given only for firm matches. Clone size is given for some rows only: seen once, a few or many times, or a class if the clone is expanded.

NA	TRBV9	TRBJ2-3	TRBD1	TGTGCCAGCAGCGTGGACAGGGGGCGCTTGATGACAGATACGCAGTATTTT	CASSVDRGRLMTDTQYF
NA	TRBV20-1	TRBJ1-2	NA	TGCAGTGCTAAAAAGGGATGGGCTGCCTATGGCTACACCTTC	CSAKKGWAAYGYTF
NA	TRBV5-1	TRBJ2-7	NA	TGCGCCAGCAGCTTGGCGCAGGGTGGGTACGAGCAGTACTTC	CASSLAQGGYEQYF
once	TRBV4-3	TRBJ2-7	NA	TGCGCCAGCAGCCTCTATACAGGGAACTCCTACGAGCAGTACTTC	CASSLYTGNSYEQYF
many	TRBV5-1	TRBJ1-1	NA	TGCGCCAGCAGCTTGGGGGTTTCGAGAAACACTGAAGCTTTCTTT	CASSLGVSRNTEAFF
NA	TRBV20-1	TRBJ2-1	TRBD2	TGCAGTGCTTTTACGGCGGGGGGCCCCAATGAGCAGTTCTTC	CSAFTAGGPNEQFF
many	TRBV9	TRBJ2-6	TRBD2	TGTGCCAGCAGCGTAGCAAGGGGACTAGCGGGTTTCTCTGGGGCCAACGTCCTGACTTTC	CASSVARGLAGFSGANVLTF
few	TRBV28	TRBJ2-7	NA	TGTGCCAGCAGTTTACTCACAGGGTTAGCCTACGAGCAGTACTTC	CASSLLTGLAYEQYF
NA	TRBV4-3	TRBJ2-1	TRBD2	TGCGCCAGCAGCCAAGATATGTTGGTAGCGGGAGAGGAGTACAATGAGCAGTTCTTC	CASSQDMLVAGEEYNEQFF
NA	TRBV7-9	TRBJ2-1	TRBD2	TGTGCCAGCAGGGCAGCGGGGAATGAGCAGTTCTTC	CASRAAGNEQFF
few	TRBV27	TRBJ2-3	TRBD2	TGTGCCAGCAGACGAGGGACTAGCGGGAGGGCAGATACGCAGTATTTT	CASRRGTSGRADTQYF
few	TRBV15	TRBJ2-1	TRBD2	TGTGCCACCAGCCCTGGACTAGCGGGAATCACCTACAATGAGCAGTTCTTC	CATSPGLAGITYNEQFF
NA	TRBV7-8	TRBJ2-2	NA	TGTGCCAGCAGCAACTTGCGGGCCACCACCGGGGAGCTGTTTTTT	CASSNLRATTGELFF
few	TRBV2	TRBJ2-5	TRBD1	TGTGCCAGCAGTGAAGGGCAGGGGGATCTTCAAGAGACCCAGTACTTC	CASSEGQGDLQETQYF
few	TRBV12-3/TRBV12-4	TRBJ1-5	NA	TGTGCCAGCAGTTTTAGTCAGGGTCGAGGCAATCAGCCCCAGCATTTT	CASSFSQGRGNQPQHF
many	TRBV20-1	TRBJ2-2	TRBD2	TGCAGTGCTAGAGATGCGGCTAGCGGAAACACCGGGGAGCTGTTTTTT	CSARDAASGNTGELFF
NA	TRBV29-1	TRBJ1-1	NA	TGCAGCGTTGCACAAAGAGGACACATGAACACTGAAGCTTTCTTT	CSVAQRGHMNTEAFF
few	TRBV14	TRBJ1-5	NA	TGTGCCAGCAGCCAAGAATGCATAATGAAGGGGGGGTATAGCAATCAGCCCCAGCATTTT	CASSQECIMKGGYSNQPQHF
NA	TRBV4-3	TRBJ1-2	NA	TGCGCCAGCAGCCAAGATCTGGGCACCTATGGCTACACCTTC	CASSQDLGTYGYTF
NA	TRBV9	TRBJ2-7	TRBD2	TGTGCCAGCAGCGTAGGGGCTAGCGGGAGACCCGAGCAGTACTTC	CASSVGASGRPEQYF
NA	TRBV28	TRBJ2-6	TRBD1	TGTGCCAGCACCCTCGACAGGGGCTACCCTGGGGCCAACGTCCTGACTTTC	CASTLDRGYPGANVLTF
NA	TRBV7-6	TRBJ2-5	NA	TGTGCCAGCAGCTTAGGGAAGACTGGCGGGGAAGAGACCCAGTACTTC	CASSLGKTGGEETQYF
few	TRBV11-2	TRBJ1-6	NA	TGTGCCAGCAGCTGGGACAAGTCAGCCCTCCACTTT	CASSWDKSALHF
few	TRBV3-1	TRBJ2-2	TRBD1	TGTGCCAGCAGCCAAGCTCCAGGGGGCGGAACCGGGGAGCTGTTTTTT	CASSQAPGGGTGELFF
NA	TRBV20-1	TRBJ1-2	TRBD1	TGCAGTGCTAGAGATCGTAACAGGGGCAACCACACACCGCGCCCCTATGGCTACACCTTC	CSARDRNRGNHTPRPYGYTF
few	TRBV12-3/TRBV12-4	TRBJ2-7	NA	TGTGCCAGCAGTTTCAGGGACTACGAGCAGTACTTC	CASSFRDYEQYF
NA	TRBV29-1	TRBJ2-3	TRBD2	TGCAGCGTTGAAAGGCGGGGGAGCACAGATACGCAGTATTTT	CSVERRGSTDTQYF
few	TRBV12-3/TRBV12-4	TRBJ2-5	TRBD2	TGTGCCAGCAGTCGCCGCCAGGGCGGGGGAGAGACCCAGTACTTC	CASSRRQGGGETQYF
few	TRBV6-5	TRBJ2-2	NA	TGTGCCAGCAGTTACTTGGGACTGACCGTGGACACCGGGGAGCTGTTTTTT	CASSYLGLTVDTGELFF
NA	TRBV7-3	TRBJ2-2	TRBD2	TGTGCCAGCAGCTTCCTAGCTAGCGGGGTGACGAACACCGGGGAGCTGTTTTTT	CASSFLASGVTNTGELFF
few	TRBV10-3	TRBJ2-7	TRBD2	TGTGCCATCAGTGAGTCCGATAGCGGGAGCAGGGCCGAAGCCTACGAGCAGTACTTC	CAISESDSGSRAEAYEQYF
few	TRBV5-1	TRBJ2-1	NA	TGCGCCAGCAGCTTGGCCGTCGGGAGCTCCTACAATGAGCAGTTCTTC	CASSLAVGSSYNEQFF
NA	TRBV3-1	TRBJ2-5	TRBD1	TGTGCCAGCAGCCAAGTTCGACGGGACAGGGGGCAGGAGACCCAGTACTTC	CASSQVRRDRGQETQYF
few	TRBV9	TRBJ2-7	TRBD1	TGTGCCAGCAGCGCCGGACAGGGGCCCGCCTACGAGCAGTACTTC	CASSAGQGPAYEQYF
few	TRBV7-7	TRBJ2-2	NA	TGTGCTAGCAGCTTAAATTGGGGAGCCGGGGAGCTGTTTTTT	CASSLNWGAGELFF
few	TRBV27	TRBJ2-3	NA	TGTGCCAGCAGTTTAGGAGGGGCCGTCACAGATACGCAGTATTTT	CASSLGGAVTDTQYF
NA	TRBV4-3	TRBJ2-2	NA	TGCGCCAGCAGCCTCAACCACCTGGGGGGAGGCACCGGGGAGCTGTTTTTT	CASSLNHLGGGTGELFF
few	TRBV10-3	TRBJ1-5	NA	TGTGCCATCAGTGATCGGACACTTAATCAGCCCCAGCATTTT	CAISDRTLNQPQHF
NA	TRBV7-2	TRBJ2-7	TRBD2	TGTGCCAGCAGCTTAGCGGCGTATGCTAGCGGGAGAAACTCCTACGAGCAGTACTTC	CASSLAAYASGRNSYEQYF
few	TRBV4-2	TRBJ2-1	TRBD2	TGTGCCAGCAGCCAAGATCGGGAGGGGGGGGACAATGAGCAGTTCTTC	CASSQDREGGDNEQFF
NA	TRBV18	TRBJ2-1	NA	TGTGCCAGCGAAAGGTCGGGGGACCCATACAATGAGCAGTTCTTC	CASERSGDPYNEQFF
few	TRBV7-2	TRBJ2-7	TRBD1	TGTGCCAGCAGCTCCGACAGGGGTTTTACCTACGAGCAGTACTTC	CASSSDRGFTYEQYF
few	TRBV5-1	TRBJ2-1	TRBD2	TGCGCCAGCAGCCCCCGACTAGCGGGAAGAGTTGATTACAATGAGCAGTTCTTC	CASSPRLAGRVDYNEQFF
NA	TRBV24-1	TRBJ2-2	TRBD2	TGTGCCACCAGTGATTTCGGCGGGAGGGCTCGGACCGGGGAGCTGTTTTTT	CATSDFGGRARTGELFF
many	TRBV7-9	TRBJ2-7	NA	TGTGCCAGCAGCTTATCAGGCTTGGGAGCCGGCGAGCAGTACTTC	CASSLSGLGAGEQYF
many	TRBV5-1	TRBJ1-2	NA	TGCGCCAGCAGCTGGGGGGCGGAAAACGGCTACACCTTC	CASSWGAENGYTF
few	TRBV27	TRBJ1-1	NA	TGTGCCAGCAGTTTATCGTCGGGAGGCACTGAAGCTTTCTTT	CASSLSSGGTEAFF